This T cell receptor beta chain was sequenced in a study of beta chain features in type 1 diabetes. The table lists this clone with a few counts. CDR3 size: 15 residues. Germline-derived CDR1 and CDR2 are LNHNV and YYDKDF (reference sequence). V gave up 0 bases and J gave up 5 bases, with 14 bases separating them. Expressed TCRB transcripts were sequenced, since all the RNA that had been isolated was reverse transcribed. Libraries were prepared by immunoSEQ multiplex PCR; TCRdb keeps only in-frame clonotypes and omits some of them. In the table there are more than 150,000 clones, around 13% of which are singletons.

The source material was central memory CD4+ T cells from blood. The clonotype was recovered from a woman aged 18 to 35 in good health. This chain connects TRBV15 to TRBJ2-7; no firm D call. For the CDR3, the DNA is TGTGCCACCAGCAGAGATACCGAGCGTGCTAACGAGCAGTACTTC. Amino acid sequence: CATSRDTERANEQYF.